This entry features one T cell receptor (beta chain) sequence. Per the authors' pipeline: Using reference gene primer amplification, nucleated cell counts were estimated. Some clones are missing from TCRdb's copy, which holds only in-frame ones; the method was immunoSEQ multiplex PCR. V and J calls and clone size come straight from that table; D and trimming were deduced from the DNA. This sample has about 240,000 clones, with approximately 85% found just once. The data stem from a study of blood T cell repertoires in COVID-19. Turning to the study itself: From the United States, Italy and Spain came samples of acute and convalescent COVID-19. T cells, B-cell-depleted T cells, or PBMCs supplied cDNA or gDNA.

The sample comprised peripheral blood. The receptor's source is a woman aged 65 to 85 with acute or convalescent COVID-19.

CDR3: CASNRDNYEQYF. Here the CDR3 DNA reads TGTGCCAGCAACCGGGACAACTACGAGCAGTACTTC. The V call is TRBV5-6, the J call TRBJ2-7; maybe TRBD1 (6 bases). Deletions cut 6 bases from V and 3 bases from J, with 10 bases between. The V gene's germline CDR1 is SGHDT and CDR2 YYEEEE. This CDR3 is 12 amino acids long.